The 3 T cell receptor beta chains below all came from one sample that was sequenced in a study of shared clonotypes between healthy human individuals. CD45RO negativity and positive selection for CCR7 defined naive CD8 cells, a population that excluded terminally differentiated effector memory CD45RA+ cells. Clones were sequenced by immunoSEQ multiplex PCR, and TCRdb holds only the in-frame ones, with some missing. The data contain 550,000 to 650,000 clones, approximately 96% of them singletons. The source material was naive CD8+ T cells sorted from blood. These receptors originate from a woman aged 30 to 39 in good health.

As for this clone: Germline is not matched at one junction end, which may reflect a read error. The chain joins TRBV4-1 to TRBJ2-1; 8 nucleotides line up with TRBD2. Per the germline V gene, CDR1 is MGHRA and CDR2 is YSYEKL. This CDR3 comprises 16 residues. CDR3 amino acids: CASSKEAGASYNEQFF. The CDR3 DNA reads TGCGCCAGCAGCAAAGAAGCGGGAGCCTCCTACAATGAGCAGTTCTTC.

V is TRBV28 and J is TRBJ1-5; no firm D call. The CDR3 is 16 amino acids. V was trimmed by 4 bases and J by 4 bases, leaving 17 bases between them. Germline CDR1 is MDHEN and CDR2 is SYDVKM. The CDR3 reads CASSSITPDWNQPQHF. In DNA, the CDR3 is TGTGCCAGCAGTTCGATTACGCCCGACTGGAATCAGCCCCAGCATTTT.

The V call is TRBV7-9, the J call TRBJ2-1; D uncertain. V gave up 0 bases and J gave up 8 bases, with 8 bases separating them. Germline V CDR1 and CDR2: SEHNR, FQNEAQ (reference sequence). The CDR3 covers 13 residues. The CDR3 DNA follows: TGTGCCAGCAGCTTAGCGGCCGGCGATGAGCAGTTCTTC. Its translation: CASSLAAGDEQFF.